Listed here are 29 T cell receptor beta chains from one sample, sequenced in a study of shared clonotypes between healthy human individuals (TCRdb year 2020). The library was produced with the immunoSEQ multiplex PCR assay. TCRdb provides this immuneACCESS table in a form limited to in-frame rearrangements. Some clones are lacking; in checked studies, under half of them reflect an unresolved V gene, and why the rest are absent is not known. The sample yields around 580,000 clones; 95% to 98% were counted once. The ten largest account for 0.3% of the sample. CD8 naive samples were obtained by positive selection for CCR7 among CD45RO-negative cells, yielding a CD45RA+CCR7+ population from which TemRA cells were excluded. Specimen: naive CD8+ T cells sorted from blood. The sample's cell subset or site label, in plain terms: CD45RA+CCR7+. The receptor set was obtained from a man aged 25-45 years in good health.

The V gene is TRBV15, the J gene TRBJ2-1; 9 positions agree with TRBD2. The germline CDR1 and CDR2 sequences are LNHNV and YYDKDF (reference sequence). Germline trimming cut 5 bases from V and 2 bases from J; bases unmatched to any gene: 10. This CDR3 is built from 17 residues. CDR3 in amino acids: CATSSTTGTSPYNEQFF. DNA of the CDR3: TGTGCCACCAGCTCCACCACCGGGACTAGCCCCTACAATGAGCAGTTCTTC.

Comments on this clone: The sample contains more than one DNA sequence encoding this CDR3. The chain combines TRBV27 with TRBJ2-1; D may match TRBD1 or TRBD2 (5 bases each). Trimming pared 0 bases from V and 0 bases from J, leaving 9 bases between. CDR1 and CDR2 (germline): MNHEY, SMNVEV (reference sequence). CDR3 length: 16 residues. The CDR3 DNA sequence: TGTGCCAGCAGTTTATCTCGGGGCAGCTCCTACAATGAGCAGTTCTTC. Protein product: CASSLSRGSSYNEQFF.

This rearrangement joins TRBV20-1 to TRBJ2-7, with D perhaps TRBD1 (6 bases). The CDR3 covers 10 residues. Germline V gives CDR1 DFQATT, CDR2 SNEGSKA (reference sequence). The V end was cut by 5 bases, the J end by 6 bases, with 8 bases between. The CDR3 spells CSAGGSEQYF. The CDR3 region has the DNA TGCAGTGCTGGGGGCAGCGAGCAGTACTTC.

The chain carries TRBV10-3 and TRBJ1-2, with D possibly being TRBD1 (5 bases). The CDR3 extends over 10 amino acids. V was trimmed by 7 bases and J by 8 bases, leaving 8 bases between them. Per the germline V gene, CDR1 is ENHRY and CDR2 is SYGVKD. CDR3 sequence (DNA): TGTGCCATCAAGAGGGGCGGCTACACCTTC. Amino acid sequence: CAIKRGGYTF.

The V call is TRBV29-1, the J call TRBJ2-1; D uncertain. The CDR3 runs to 13 residues. Germline V gene sequence: CDR1 SQVTM, CDR2 ANQGSEA. The V end was cut by 0 bases, the J end by 6 bases, with 9 bases between. The DNA for the CDR3 is TGCAGCGTTGAAGAACACTGGCCCAATGAGCAGTTCTTC. Translation: CSVEEHWPNEQFF.

This chain joins TRBV4-1 and TRBJ2-4, with 7 bases aligning to TRBD1. The CDR3 is 16 amino acids. V lost 4 bases to trimming and J lost 0 bases; unmatched junction nucleotides: 6. The germline V gene encodes CDR1 MGHRA and CDR2 YSYEKL. CDR3 sequence: CASSPWTGSAKNIQYF. CDR3 DNA: TGCGCCAGCAGCCCCTGGACAGGTTCAGCCAAAAACATTCAGTACTTC.

The chain employs TRBV4-1 and TRBJ2-1; 9 nucleotides match TRBD2. The CDR3 totals 17 residues. Germline values: CDR1 MGHRA, CDR2 YSYEKL. V shed 1 base, J shed 3 bases, and the junction held 7 bases outside the gene matches. CDR3 in DNA: TGCGCCAGCAGCCAAGTGAGGGGGACTAGCAGCTACAATGAGCAGTTCTTC. Amino acid sequence: CASSQVRGTSSYNEQFF.

V is TRBV6-6 and J is TRBJ1-5; D not certain. CDR1 and CDR2 (germline): MNHNY, SVGAGI (reference sequence). The CDR3 has 13 residues. Trimming took 5 bases from V and 0 from J, leaving 5 bases between them. This CDR3 reads CASSHNSNQPQHF. The CDR3 nucleotides read TGTGCCAGCAGTCACAATAGCAATCAGCCCCAGCATTTT.

V is TRBV4-1 and J is TRBJ2-1, with 11 bases identical to TRBD2. The CDR3 runs 15 residues. CDR1 is MGHRA, CDR2 YSYEKL, per germline. V was clipped by 6 bases and J by 9 bases; unmatched bases: 10. The chain's CDR3 is CASSQSSGRALEQFF. The CDR3 DNA is TGCGCCAGCAGTCAAAGTAGCGGGAGGGCCCTTGAGCAGTTCTTC.

The V and J genes are TRBV11-3 and TRBJ2-7; 14 nucleotides align to TRBD2. The germline gives CDR1 SGHNT, CDR2 YENEEA. This CDR3 spans 19 amino acids. Trimming removed 0 bases from V and 1 base from J; junction bases left unmatched: 8. CDR3 nucleotide sequence: TGTGCCAGCAGCTTAGACCGCCGACTAGCGGGAGGGCCTTCCTACGAGCAGTACTTC. This translates into CASSLDRRLAGGPSYEQYF.

The V call is TRBV10-1, the J call TRBJ2-7, with TRBD2 as a possible D gene (5 bases). Germline V gene data show CDR1 as WNHNN and CDR2 as SYGVQD (reference sequence). The V end lost 6 bases, the J end lost 2 bases, and 17 bases lay between the germline ends. The CDR3 length is 15 residues. The CDR3 loop reads CASSDDSTTTYEQYF. In nucleotides, the CDR3 is TGCGCCAGCAGCGACGACTCCACGACTACCTACGAGCAGTACTTC.

This chain joins TRBV2 and TRBJ1-5; D gene uncertain. The CDR3 runs 15 residues. Between the trimmed V and J ends, which lost 1 base and 2 bases, there was a span of 9 bases. Germline V gene lookup returns CDR1 SNHLY and CDR2 FYNNEI. The CDR3 region has the DNA TGTGCCAGCAGTGAAGGTTTGGCGGGCAATCAGCCCCAGCATTTT. It yields the protein CASSEGLAGNQPQHF. The full variable domain, in which reference TRBV2 and TRBJ1-5 provide the parts outside the CDR3, is EPEVTQTPSHQVTQMGQEVILRCVPISNHLYFYWYRQILGQKVEFLVSFYNNEISEKSEIFDDQFSVERPDGSNFTLKIRSTKLEDSAMYFCASSEGLAGNQPQHFGDGTRLSIL.

The CDR3 coding sequence is TGTGCCAGCGTCCAAGGACTAACGACCTACAATGAGCAGTTCTTC. Its protein is CASVQGLTTYNEQFF. V gene TRBV2 combines with J gene TRBJ2-1; TRBD2 is a possible D gene (6 bases). From germline, CDR1 is SNHLY and CDR2 FYNNEI. The CDR3 spans 15 residues. Trimming removed 8 bases from V and 2 bases from J, with 16 bases in between. Based on the CDR3 plus reference TRBV2 and TRBJ2-1, the full variable domain is EPEVTQTPSHQVTQMGQEVILRCVPISNHLYFYWYRQILGQKVEFLVSFYNNEISEKSEIFDDQFSVERPDGSNFTLKIRSTKLEDSAMYFCASVQGLTTYNEQFFGPGTRLTVL.

This sequence joins TRBV10-1 and TRBJ2-2; D is undetermined. The germline V and J ends were trimmed by 0 bases and 3 bases, with 5 bases remaining between them. Germline assignment: CDR1 WNHNN and CDR2 SYGVQD (reference sequence). There are 14 residues in the CDR3. CDR3 in DNA: TGCGCCAGCAGTGAGTCGTACTACACCGGGGAGCTGTTTTTT. It is translated as CASSESYYTGELFF.

V is TRBV9 and J is TRBJ2-7; 8 bases are a match to TRBD1. CDR1 SGDLS and CDR2 YYNGEE come from the germline V gene. The CDR3 loop spans 16 amino acids. The V and J ends lost 4 bases and 3 bases, in that order; junction bases with no gene match: 12. The CDR3 nucleotides are TGTGCCAGCAGCTCCCGCCCCGGGACAGGTCTCTACGAGCAGTACTTC. This codes for CASSSRPGTGLYEQYF.

The chain links TRBV7-9 to TRBJ2-5; D is undetermined. Per the germline V gene, CDR1 is SEHNR and CDR2 is FQNEAQ (reference sequence). The V end was cut by 2 bases, the J end by 4 bases, with 8 bases between. The CDR3 runs 13 residues. The CDR3: CASSLHPRETQYF. The CDR3 nucleotides are TGTGCCAGCAGCTTACACCCGAGAGAGACCCAGTACTTC.

The chain couples TRBV7-6 to TRBJ2-1, with 10 bases matching TRBD2. The germline V gene encodes CDR1 SGHVS and CDR2 FNYEAQ. This CDR3 comprises 19 residues. Unmatched junction bases numbered 11, after V lost 1 base and J lost 2 bases. The CDR3 is CASSLGWSASGGPYNEQFF. The CDR3 DNA sequence: TGTGCCAGCAGCTTAGGGTGGTCTGCTAGCGGGGGCCCCTACAATGAGCAGTTCTTC.

The genes are TRBV9 and TRBJ1-4; D is unresolved. The ends were cut back, 4 bases at V and 8 bases at J, with 18 bases in the middle. This CDR3 contains 15 residues. Germline V gene sequence: CDR1 SGDLS, CDR2 YYNGEE. CDR3 nucleotides: TGTGCCAGCAGCCTAAGTAGCGGGTTATACGAAAAACTGTTTTTT. The encoded protein is CASSLSSGLYEKLFF.

The CDR3 loop is CASSQWLTSSYEQYF. The CDR3 DNA follows: TGTGCCAGCAGCCAATGGCTTACGAGCTCCTACGAGCAGTACTTC. The V and J genes are TRBV14 and TRBJ2-7; no definite D call. Germline CDR1 and CDR2: SGHDN and FVKESK. The CDR3 runs to 15 residues. V dropped 2 bases and J dropped 0 bases, with 11 bases sitting between them.

The rearrangement uses TRBV29-1 and TRBJ2-5; a weak D match, TRBD1 (5 bases). Trimming pared 3 bases from V and 5 bases from J, leaving 19 bases between. CDR3 length: 15 amino acids. Germline-derived CDR1 and CDR2 are SQVTM and ANQGSEA. The CDR3, as DNA: TGCAGCGTTGACCCACATCTCAGGGTTGGCGAGACCCAGTACTTC. Protein: CSVDPHLRVGETQYF.

The chain carries TRBV6-1 and TRBJ2-7; D is tentatively TRBD1 or TRBD2 (5 bases each). Between the trimmed V and J ends, which lost 4 bases and 9 bases, there was a span of 13 bases. Germline CDR1 is MNHNS and CDR2 is SASEGT. The CDR3 contains 12 residues. The CDR3 loop is CASSATGTGQYF. The CDR3 DNA reads as TGTGCCAGCAGTGCCACCGGGACCGGGCAGTACTTC.

The chain recombines TRBV7-2 with TRBJ2-7; D remains ambiguous. The V gene lost 3 bases and the J gene lost 0 bases, with 15 bases spanning the gap. The CDR3 sequence is 16 residues long. Looked up from germline, CDR1 is SGHTA and CDR2 is FQGNSA. CDR3 nucleotide sequence: TGTGCCAGCAGCTTTCCGACTGAACCGCACTCCTACGAGCAGTACTTC. Amino acids: CASSFPTEPHSYEQYF.

The chain combines TRBV5-4 with TRBJ2-7, with 9 bases matching TRBD1. Trimming at V came to 3 bases and at J to 3 bases, leaving 13 bases not matched to a gene. The CDR3 extends over 17 amino acids. Germline values: CDR1 SGHNT, CDR2 YYREEE (reference sequence). CDR3 region: CASSSYPGTGSSYEQYF. The CDR3 nucleotides read TGTGCCAGCAGCTCATACCCCGGGACAGGGTCGAGCTACGAGCAGTACTTC.

The V gene is TRBV28, the J gene TRBJ1-5; 7 bases match TRBD1. The ends lost 10 bases at V and 4 bases at J; junction bases unmatched: 10. Germline loops: CDR1 MDHEN, CDR2 SYDVKM. The CDR3 spans 14 residues. CDR3 in DNA: TGTGCCACCTGTACCCAGACAGGGAATCAGCCCCAGCATTTT. It specifies CATCTQTGNQPQHF.

The genes are TRBV7-3 and TRBJ2-1; a weak D match, TRBD2 (5 bases). V lost 0 bases and J lost 8, with 5 bases in between. The CDR3 totals 12 residues. Germline V gene sequence: CDR1 SGHTA, CDR2 FQGTGA. CDR3 sequence reads: CASSLTGDEQFF. The DNA for the CDR3 is TGTGCCAGCAGCTTAACCGGGGATGAGCAGTTCTTC.

This chain links TRBV4-1 with TRBJ2-4; D gene uncertain. The germline gives CDR1 MGHRA, CDR2 YSYEKL. This CDR3 spans 17 amino acids. The V end lost 2 bases, the J end lost 4 bases, and 18 bases lay between the germline ends. The CDR3 region is CASSQPSRLGEKNIQYF. As DNA, the CDR3 is TGCGCCAGCAGCCAACCTTCAAGGCTAGGAGAGAAAAACATTCAGTACTTC.

V and J are TRBV14 and TRBJ2-1; 7 bases map to TRBD1. V was clipped by 3 bases and J by 3 bases; unmatched bases: 14. CDR1 and CDR2 from the germline V gene are SGHDN and FVKESK. This CDR3 is built from 18 residues. In DNA form, the CDR3 reads TGTGCCAGCAGCCACCCCGACCAGACAGGGCGAGTCTACAATGAGCAGTTCTTC. This codes for CASSHPDQTGRVYNEQFF. The whole variable domain, filled in from reference TRBV14 and TRBJ2-1, reads EAGVTQFPSHSVIEKGQTVTLRCDPISGHDNLYWYRRVMGKEIKFLLHFVKESKQDESGMPNNRFLAERTGGTYSTLKVQPAELEDSGVYFCASSHPDQTGRVYNEQFFGPGTRLTVL.

The V gene is TRBV7-8, the J gene TRBJ2-5; 8 nucleotides line up with TRBD1. This CDR3 has 16 residues. Germline V gene sequence: CDR1 SGHVS, CDR2 FQNEAQ. J was trimmed by 4 bases and V by 2 bases; bases with no gene match: 9. The CDR3 nucleotides are TGTGCCAGCAGCTTAAGGGACAGGCTCTTTCGAGAGACCCAGTACTTC. It is translated as CASSLRDRLFRETQYF. Full variable domain (missing parts from reference TRBV7-8 and TRBJ2-5): GAGVSQSPRYKVAKRGQDVALRCDPISGHVSLFWYQQALGQGPEFLTYFQNEAQLDKSGLPSDRFFAERPEGSVSTLKIQRTQQEDSAVYLCASSLRDRLFRETQYFGPGTRLLVL.

The sample holds a few counts of this clone. This chain connects TRBV27 to TRBJ2-7, with 9 bases matching TRBD2. Germline trimming cut 2 bases from V and 4 bases from J; bases unmatched to any gene: 3. Germline assignment: CDR1 MNHEY and CDR2 SMNVEV (reference sequence). The length of the CDR3 is 14 residues. As DNA, the CDR3 is TGTGCCAGCAGTTTAGCTAGCGGGGAGTACGAGCAGTACTTC. The encoded protein is CASSLASGEYEQYF.